The 19 T cell receptor beta chains presented below share a single source sample, sequenced in a study of identical twins (dated by TCRdb to 2016 to 2018). The protocol used for the library was 5' RACE. Sequencing used an Illumina HiSeq 2000. TCRdb reprocessed the public reads (quality trimming at Q25 with fastp, clone calling with MiXCR) and kept in-frame beta chains. Under each unique CDR3 protein, matching rows form one entry showing the most common genes and DNA. The sample profile shows hundreds of thousands of distinct CDR3 sequences; about 18% of them were found once. The ten top clones hold roughly 14% of the sample. The sample was also reused in another study, on T cells expressing NK-cell markers.

Sequencing used PBMCs. Source of these receptors: a young woman in good health.

This clonotype was observed a handful of times. The V and J genes are TRBV3-1 and TRBJ1-1; D is unclear. V was shortened by 0 bases and J by 10 bases, with 9 bases between the two germline ends. CDR3 size: 12 residues. Germline V lookup: CDR1 LGHDT, CDR2 YNNKEL (reference sequence). The CDR3 DNA reads TGTGCCAGCAGCCAAGACGGGGTAGGAGCTTTCTTT. It codes for CASSQDGVGAFF.

This clonotype was seen a handful of times. The chain links TRBV5-1 to TRBJ2-7; D perhaps matches TRBD2 (5 bases). CDR1 is SGHRS and CDR2 is YFSETQ in the germline V gene. This CDR3 comprises 13 residues. V dropped 5 bases and J dropped 3 bases, with 12 bases sitting between them. CDR3 coding DNA: TGCGCCAGCAGGGAGGAACCCCTCTACGAGCAGTACTTC. Translated, it gives CASREEPLYEQYF.

The chain is built from TRBV12-3 or TRBV12-4 and TRBJ2-7; 9 bases fit TRBD2. After removal of 6 bases from V and 5 bases from J, the junction contained 8 bases not matched to a gene. The CDR3 is 14 residues long. CDR3 nucleotides: TGTGCCAGCAGCACTACCGGGACTAGCAACGAGCAGTACTTC. It translates to CASSTTGTSNEQYF.

J is TRBJ1-2 and V is TRBV6-6; perhaps TRBD1 as D (6 bases). The CDR3 loop spans 13 amino acids. V gave up 6 bases and J gave up 12 bases, with 20 bases separating them. The V gene's germline CDR1 is MNHNY and CDR2 SVGAGI (reference sequence). CDR3 DNA sequence: TGTGCCAGCAGACAACAGCCAGGGGAAGGTCACACCTTC. Protein product: CASRQQPGEGHTF.

About this clonotype itself: Germline is not matched at one junction end, which may reflect a read error. V and J are TRBV18 and TRBJ1-3; no clear D gene. This CDR3 spans 14 amino acids. CDR1 KGHSH and CDR2 LQKENI come from the germline V gene. CDR3 loop: CASSRETSGNTICF. The CDR3 nucleotides read TGTGCCAGCTCACGAGAGACCTCTGGAAACACCATATGTTTT.

This clonotype was counted at least ten times. The rearrangement joins TRBV6-1 to TRBJ2-1; D unclear. V was cut by 6 bases and J by 0 bases, with 6 bases left in between. Germline V CDR1 and CDR2: MNHNS, SASEGT. This CDR3 region has 13 residues. The chain's CDR3 is CASRSVSYNEQFF. As DNA, the CDR3 is TGTGCCAGCAGGTCCGTCTCCTACAATGAGCAGTTCTTC.

This clonotype was seen a handful of times. The chain couples TRBV12-3 or TRBV12-4 to TRBJ1-5; D not resolved. This CDR3 is built from 16 residues. The ends were cut back, 3 bases at V and 6 bases at J, with 18 bases in the middle. CDR3 nucleotides: TGTGCCAGCAGTTTCAGCCCAAGCAGGCTGCCTCAGCCCCAGCATTTT. This encodes CASSFSPSRLPQPQHF.

The chain links TRBV5-1 to TRBJ1-1; D is undetermined. Germline assignment: CDR1 SGHRS and CDR2 YFSETQ. The germline V and J ends were trimmed by 4 bases and 2 bases, with 9 bases remaining between them. The CDR3 sequence is 13 residues long. DNA for the CDR3: TGCGCCAGCAGCACTTCAGGTAACACTGAAGCTTTCTTT. It is translated as CASSTSGNTEAFF.

The chain uses TRBV21-1 and TRBJ2-7; the DNA was not compared with TRBD1, the D call given in the table. TRBV21-1 is reported as a pseudogene. The CDR3 runs to 13 residues. In nucleotides, the CDR3 is TGTGCCAGCAGCCCTCAGGGTGGTGGGTGTAGGTACTTC. This gives the protein CASSPQGGGCRYF.

The J gene is TRBJ1-2, the V gene TRBV6-1; 9 bases match TRBD1. Germline-derived CDR1 and CDR2 are MNHNS and SASEGT. CDR3 length: 13 amino acids. V shed 4 bases and J 8 bases; nucleotides not matched to a gene: 5. CDR3 region: CASSAGTGRGYTF. In nucleotides, the CDR3 is TGTGCCAGCAGTGCAGGGACAGGGAGAGGCTACACCTTC.

In its sample, this clonotype was seen a few times. This chain uses TRBV5-1 with TRBJ1-1; the D is unclear. V shed 4 bases and J shed 4 bases, with 11 bases lying between them. The CDR3 consists of 13 residues. CDR1 and CDR2 (germline): SGHRS, YFSETQ. This chain's CDR3 is CASSREFGTEAFF. CDR3 in DNA: TGCGCCAGCAGCCGGGAATTTGGCACTGAAGCTTTCTTT. The full variable domain, with the rest looked up from reference TRBV5-1 and TRBJ1-1, is KAGVTQTPRYLIKTRGQQVTLSCSPISGHRSVSWYQQTPGQGLQFLFEYFSETQRNKGNFPGRFSGRQFSNSRSEMNVSTLELGDSALYLCASSREFGTEAFFGQGTRLTVV.

This clonotype was recorded at least ten times. V and J are TRBV11-2 and TRBJ2-1; 12 bases fit TRBD2. This CDR3 spans 19 amino acids. V lost 1 base to trimming and J lost 0 bases; unmatched junction nucleotides: 7. Germline loops: CDR1 SGHAT, CDR2 FQNNGV. CDR3 nucleotides: TGTGCCAGCAGCTTAGTGGGGACTAGCGGGTTAATCTCCTACAATGAGCAGTTCTTC. It is translated as CASSLVGTSGLISYNEQFF.

This rearrangement joins TRBV12-3 or TRBV12-4 to TRBJ1-2; D gene unclear. The V gene lost 5 bases and the J gene lost 8 bases, with 18 bases spanning the gap. The CDR3 is made up of 14 amino acids. The CDR3 is CASSTLGGSGGYTF. The CDR3 region has the DNA TGTGCCAGCAGTACCCTCGGCGGGTCCGGCGGCTACACCTTC.

The rearrangement joins TRBV4-3 to TRBJ2-7; TRBD2 aligns across 11 bases. Germline values: CDR1 LGHNA, CDR2 YSLEER. V gave up 0 bases and J gave up 3 bases; unmatched junction bases: 7. This CDR3 is built from 17 residues. The CDR3 region is CASSQDSTSGGYYEQYF. As DNA, the CDR3 is TGCGCCAGCAGCCAAGATTCCACTAGCGGGGGCTACTACGAGCAGTACTTC.

J is TRBJ2-5 and V is TRBV19; D is unclear. CDR3 size: 13 residues. Per germline, CDR1 LNHDA and CDR2 SQIVND (reference sequence). Trimming removed 1 base at V and 4 bases at J, with 7 bases between. Here the CDR3 reads CASSIGGGETQYF. CDR3 coding DNA: TGTGCCAGTAGTATAGGAGGCGGAGAGACCCAGTACTTC.

This clonotype has just a few counts. The chain combines TRBV9 with TRBJ2-7; 11 nucleotides match TRBD2. Germline CDR1 is SGDLS and CDR2 is YYNGEE. Trimming removed 0 bases from V and 4 bases from J; junction bases left unmatched: 3. The CDR3 runs 15 residues. The CDR3 nucleotides read TGTGCCAGCAGCGTAGACGTAGCGGGAGGGTACGAGCAGTACTTC. Amino acid sequence: CASSVDVAGGYEQYF.

This clonotype was seen only a few times. This chain connects TRBV12-3 or TRBV12-4 to TRBJ2-3, with TRBD2 matching over 9 bases. The CDR3 extends over 16 amino acids. Trimming at V came to 5 bases and at J to 5 bases, leaving 11 bases not matched to a gene. The CDR3 region is CASSEIPGLAGDTQYF. For the CDR3, the DNA is TGTGCCAGCAGTGAAATACCGGGACTAGCAGGAGATACGCAGTATTTT.

This clonotype was counted only a few times. J is TRBJ2-1 and V is TRBV7-9; the D is unclear. The germline V gene has CDR1 SEHNR and CDR2 FQNEAQ (reference sequence). CDR3 length: 14 amino acids. With 5 bases removed from V and 8 bases from J, the gap between germline ends came to 16 bases. The chain's CDR3 is CASSARFREYEQFF. CDR3 nucleotide sequence: TGTGCCAGCAGCGCCAGGTTTAGGGAATATGAGCAGTTCTTC. The full variable domain, completed using reference TRBV7-9 and TRBJ2-1, is DTGVSQNPRHKITKRGQNVTFRCDPISEHNRLYWYRQTLGQGPEFLTYFQNEAQLEKSRLLSDRFSAERPKGSFSTLEIQRTEQGDSAMYLCASSARFREYEQFFGPGTRLTVL.

In its sample, this clonotype was seen a few times. The genes are TRBV11-3 and TRBJ2-7; D is possibly TRBD2 (6 bases). This CDR3 has 15 amino acids. The V end lost 0 bases, the J end lost 1 base, and 10 bases lay between the germline ends. In germline, CDR1 is SGHNT, CDR2 YENEEA. The CDR3 sequence: CASSLESGVSYEQYF. In nucleotides, the CDR3 is TGTGCCAGCAGCTTAGAATCGGGGGTATCCTACGAGCAGTACTTC.